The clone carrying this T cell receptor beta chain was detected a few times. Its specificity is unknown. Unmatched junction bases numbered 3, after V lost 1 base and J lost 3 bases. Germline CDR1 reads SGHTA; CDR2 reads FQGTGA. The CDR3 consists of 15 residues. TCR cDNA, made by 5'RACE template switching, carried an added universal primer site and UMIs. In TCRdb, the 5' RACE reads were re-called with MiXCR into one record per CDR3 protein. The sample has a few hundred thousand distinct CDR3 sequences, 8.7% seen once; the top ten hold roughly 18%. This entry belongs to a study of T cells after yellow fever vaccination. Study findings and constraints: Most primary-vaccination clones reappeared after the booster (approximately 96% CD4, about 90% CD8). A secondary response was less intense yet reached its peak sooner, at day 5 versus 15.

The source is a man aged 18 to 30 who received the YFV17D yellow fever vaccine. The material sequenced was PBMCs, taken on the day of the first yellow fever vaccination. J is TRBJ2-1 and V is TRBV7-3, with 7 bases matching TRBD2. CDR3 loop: CASSLIGGDYNEQFF. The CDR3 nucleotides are TGTGCCAGCAGCTTAATTGGGGGGGACTACAATGAGCAGTTCTTC.